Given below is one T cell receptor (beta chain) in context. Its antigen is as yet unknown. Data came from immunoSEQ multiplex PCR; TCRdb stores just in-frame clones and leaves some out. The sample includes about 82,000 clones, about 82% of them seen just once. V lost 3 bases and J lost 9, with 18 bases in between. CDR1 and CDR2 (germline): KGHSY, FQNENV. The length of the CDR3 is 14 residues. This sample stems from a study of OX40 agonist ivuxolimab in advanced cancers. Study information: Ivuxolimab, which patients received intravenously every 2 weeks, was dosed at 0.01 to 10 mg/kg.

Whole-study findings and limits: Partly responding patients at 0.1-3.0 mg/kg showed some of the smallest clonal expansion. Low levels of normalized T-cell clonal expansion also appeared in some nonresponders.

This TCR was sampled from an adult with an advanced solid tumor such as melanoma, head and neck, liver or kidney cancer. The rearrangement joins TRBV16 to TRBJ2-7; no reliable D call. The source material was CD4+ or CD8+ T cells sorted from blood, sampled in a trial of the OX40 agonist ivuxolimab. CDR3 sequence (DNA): TGTGCCAGCAGCCATTCAGGAGACCTACGAGGGCAGTACTTC. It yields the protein CASSHSGDLRGQYF.